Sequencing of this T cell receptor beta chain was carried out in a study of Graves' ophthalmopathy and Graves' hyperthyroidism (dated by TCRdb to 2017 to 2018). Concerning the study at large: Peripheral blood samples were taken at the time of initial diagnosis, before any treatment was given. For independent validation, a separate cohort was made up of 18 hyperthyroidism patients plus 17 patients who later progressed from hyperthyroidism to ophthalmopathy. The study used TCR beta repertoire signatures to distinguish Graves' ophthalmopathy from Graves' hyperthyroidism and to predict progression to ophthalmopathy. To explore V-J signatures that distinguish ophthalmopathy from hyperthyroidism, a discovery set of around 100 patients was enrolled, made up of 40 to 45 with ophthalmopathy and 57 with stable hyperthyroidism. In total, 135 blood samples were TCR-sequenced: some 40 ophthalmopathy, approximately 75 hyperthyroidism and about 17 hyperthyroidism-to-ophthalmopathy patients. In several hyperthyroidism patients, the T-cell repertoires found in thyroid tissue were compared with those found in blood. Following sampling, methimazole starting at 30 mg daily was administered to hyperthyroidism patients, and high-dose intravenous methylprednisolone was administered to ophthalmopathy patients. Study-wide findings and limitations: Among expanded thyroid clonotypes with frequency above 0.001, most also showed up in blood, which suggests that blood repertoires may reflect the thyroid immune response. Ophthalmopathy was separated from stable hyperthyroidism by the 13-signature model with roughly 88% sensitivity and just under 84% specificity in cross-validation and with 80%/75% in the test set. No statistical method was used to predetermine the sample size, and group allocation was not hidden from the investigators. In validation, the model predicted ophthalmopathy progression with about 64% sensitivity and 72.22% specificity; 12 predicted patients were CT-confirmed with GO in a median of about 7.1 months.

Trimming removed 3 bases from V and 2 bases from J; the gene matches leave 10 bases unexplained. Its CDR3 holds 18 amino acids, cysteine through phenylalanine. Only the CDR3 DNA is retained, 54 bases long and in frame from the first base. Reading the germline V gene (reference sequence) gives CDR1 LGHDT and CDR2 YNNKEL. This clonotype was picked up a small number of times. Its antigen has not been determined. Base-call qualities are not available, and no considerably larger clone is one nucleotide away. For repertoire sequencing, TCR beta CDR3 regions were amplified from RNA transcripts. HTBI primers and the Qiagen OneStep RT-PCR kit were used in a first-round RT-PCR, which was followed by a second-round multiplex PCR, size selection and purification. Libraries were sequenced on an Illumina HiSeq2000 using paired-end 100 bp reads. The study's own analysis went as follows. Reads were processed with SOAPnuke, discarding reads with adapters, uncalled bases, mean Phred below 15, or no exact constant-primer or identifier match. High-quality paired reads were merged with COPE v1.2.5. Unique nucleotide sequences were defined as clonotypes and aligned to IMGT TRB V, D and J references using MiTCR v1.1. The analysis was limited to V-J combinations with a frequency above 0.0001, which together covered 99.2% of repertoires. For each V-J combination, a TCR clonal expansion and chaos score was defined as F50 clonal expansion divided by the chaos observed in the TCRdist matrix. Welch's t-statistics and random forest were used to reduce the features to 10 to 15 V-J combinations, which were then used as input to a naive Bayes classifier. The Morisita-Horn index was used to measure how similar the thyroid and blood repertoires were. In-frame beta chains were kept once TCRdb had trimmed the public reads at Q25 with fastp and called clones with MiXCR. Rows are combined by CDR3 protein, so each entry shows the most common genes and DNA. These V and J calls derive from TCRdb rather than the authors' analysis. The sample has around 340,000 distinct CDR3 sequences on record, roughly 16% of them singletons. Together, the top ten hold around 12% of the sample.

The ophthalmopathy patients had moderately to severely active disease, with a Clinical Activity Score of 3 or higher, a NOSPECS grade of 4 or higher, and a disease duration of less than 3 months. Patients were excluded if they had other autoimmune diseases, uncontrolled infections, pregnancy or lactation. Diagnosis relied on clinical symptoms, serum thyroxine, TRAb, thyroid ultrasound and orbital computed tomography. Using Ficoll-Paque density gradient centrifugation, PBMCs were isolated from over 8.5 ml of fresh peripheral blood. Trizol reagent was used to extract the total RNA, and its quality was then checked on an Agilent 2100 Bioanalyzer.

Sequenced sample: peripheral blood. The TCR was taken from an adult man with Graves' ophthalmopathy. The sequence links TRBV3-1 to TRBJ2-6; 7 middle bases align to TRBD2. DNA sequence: TGTGCCAGCAGCCATGTCCGCGGGAGAATCCCTGGGGCCAACGTCCTGACTTTC. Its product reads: CASSHVRGRIPGANVLTF.